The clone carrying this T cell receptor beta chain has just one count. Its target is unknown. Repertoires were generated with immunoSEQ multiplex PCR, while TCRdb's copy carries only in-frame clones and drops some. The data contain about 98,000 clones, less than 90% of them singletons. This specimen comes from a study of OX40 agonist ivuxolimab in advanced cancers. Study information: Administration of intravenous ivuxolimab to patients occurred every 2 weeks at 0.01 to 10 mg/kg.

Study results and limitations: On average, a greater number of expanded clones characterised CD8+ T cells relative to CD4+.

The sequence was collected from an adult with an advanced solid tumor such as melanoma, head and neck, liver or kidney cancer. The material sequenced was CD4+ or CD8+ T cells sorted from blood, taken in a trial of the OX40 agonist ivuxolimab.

The CDR3 region has the DNA TGTGCCAGCAGTCCACAACAAACCCGCCCAATGAACACCGGGGAGCTGTTTTTT. Protein sequence: CASSPQQTRPMNTGELFF. The rearrangement uses TRBV2 and TRBJ2-2; no definite D call. The V end was cut by 5 bases, the J end by 1 base, with 20 bases between. The CDR3 has 18 residues. Germline V gene lookup returns CDR1 SNHLY and CDR2 FYNNEI.